The TCR beta chain described here comes from a study of blood T cells in healthy people across ages. Study at large: Roughly one uniquely barcoded beta molecule per two T cells was captured. Overall study findings and caveats: Per million T cells, TCR beta diversity dropped about linearly as age rose. Diversity estimates drawn from one million T cells were deemed underestimates. It was not known whether donors were CMV positive (a possible confounder of expanded clonotype changes).

Notes on this clonotype: No antigen is known for it.

Trimming cost V 7 bases and J 4 bases; bases outside gene matches: 11. Per germline, CDR1 MNHNY and CDR2 SVGAGI (reference sequence). This CDR3 contains 15 residues. For the second PCR, which ran for roughly 7 to 11 cycles, a sample-barcoded 5' primer and a J-beta primer mix were used. One entry per CDR3 protein results from TCRdb running MiXCR on the 5' RACE reads. In the table there are approximately 1.5 million distinct CDR3 sequences, around 35% of which are singletons. Input material: blood. This sequence was found in a woman aged 25 to 45 in good health. The chain combines TRBV6-6 with TRBJ2-7, with 9 bases that match TRBD2. The CDR3: CASTKGLAARYEQYF. Written as DNA, the CDR3 is TGTGCCAGCACCAAGGGACTAGCCGCAAGGTACGAGCAGTACTTC.